The 9 T cell receptor beta chains below were found in one sample sequenced in a study of blood T cell repertoires in COVID-19. Method: immunoSEQ multiplex PCR; TCRdb's copy keeps in-frame clones and lacks some. The repertoire holds 250,000 to 300,000 clones, with roughly 90% as singletons. Sample: peripheral blood. These receptor sequences come from a woman in her 30s with COVID-19, enrolled during active disease.

The chain joins TRBV7-3 to TRBJ2-1, with 10 bases aligning to TRBD1. The germline V gene has CDR1 SGHTA and CDR2 FQGTGA. The CDR3 is made up of 16 amino acids. The junction had 6 bases not matched to a gene; V was cut back by 0 bases and J by 7 bases. CDR3 amino acids: CASSLTSGQGRNEQFF. The CDR3 DNA reads as TGTGCCAGCAGCTTAACATCGGGACAGGGGAGGAATGAGCAGTTCTTC.

This chain joins TRBV18 and TRBJ1-2; TRBD1 is a possible D gene (5 bases). V was trimmed by 3 bases and J by 6 bases, leaving 17 bases between them. The CDR3 totals 15 residues. The V gene's germline CDR1 is KGHSH and CDR2 LQKENI. CDR3: CASSPLSAGSNGYTF. The CDR3 DNA sequence: TGTGCCAGCTCACCCCTCTCGGCAGGGTCAAATGGCTACACCTTC. Together with reference TRBV18 and TRBJ1-2, the CDR3 gives the full variable domain: NAGVMQNPRHLVRRRGQEARLRCSPMKGHSHVYWYRQLPEEGLKFMVYLQKENIIDESGMPKERFSAEFPKEGPSILRIQQVVRGDSAAYFCASSPLSAGSNGYTFGSGTRLTVV.

This sequence joins TRBV18 and TRBJ2-7, with D perhaps matching TRBD2 (6 bases). V was clipped by 2 bases and J by 2 bases, with 10 bases between them. CDR3 length: 14 residues. Germline lookup yields CDR1 KGHSH and CDR2 LQKENI. CDR3: CASSPSPGAYEQYF. The CDR3 region has the DNA TGTGCCAGCTCACCAAGTCCGGGAGCCTACGAGCAGTACTTC.

V is TRBV7-6 and J is TRBJ2-5; TRBD1 matches 8 bases. With V trimmed by 5 bases and J by 4 bases, 0 bases remained unmatched. The CDR3 has 12 amino acids. Germline-derived CDR1 and CDR2 are SGHVS and FNYEAQ. In DNA form, the CDR3 reads TGTGCCAGCAGCGACAGGGGAGAGACCCAGTACTTC. Its translation: CASSDRGETQYF.

This chain uses TRBV14 with TRBJ1-1, with D perhaps matching TRBD1 (5 bases). Trimming took off 4 bases at V and 0 bases at J, with 9 bases between the two ends. The CDR3 spans 14 residues. The germline V gene encodes CDR1 SGHDN and CDR2 FVKESK. CDR3 loop: CASSRDLLNTEAFF. For the CDR3, the DNA is TGTGCCAGCAGCCGGGACTTACTGAACACTGAAGCTTTCTTT.

V and J are TRBV2 and TRBJ2-3; 9 bases are a match to TRBD1. Germline V gene sequence: CDR1 SNHLY, CDR2 FYNNEI. V gave up 6 bases and J gave up 5 bases; unmatched junction bases: 3. The CDR3 spans 13 residues. The CDR3 bases are TGTGCCAGCAGGGGGACAGGGTTAGATACGCAGTATTTT. Its translation is CASRGTGLDTQYF.

The chain combines TRBV7-2 with TRBJ2-1; weak D call: TRBD1 (6 bases). CDR1 and CDR2 (germline): SGHTA, FQGNSA. Trimming took off 5 bases at V and 4 bases at J, with 15 bases between the two ends. The CDR3 is 15 amino acids. Here the CDR3 DNA reads TGTGCCAGCAGCCTGGGACAAATCGTTTACAATGAGCAGTTCTTC. It codes for CASSLGQIVYNEQFF.

The chain uses TRBV5-8 and TRBJ2-3, with 13 bases lining up with TRBD2. The CDR3 spans 16 residues. Germline CDR1 is SGHTS and CDR2 is YDEGEE. Germline trimming cut 1 base from V and 6 bases from J; bases unmatched to any gene: 5. The CDR3 is CASSLRLAGGLDTQYF. Written as DNA, the CDR3 is TGTGCCAGCAGCTTGCGACTAGCGGGAGGTCTGGATACGCAGTATTTT.

The chain combines TRBV7-9 with TRBJ2-1, with a weak D call TRBD2 (6 bases). The germline V gene has CDR1 SEHNR and CDR2 FQNEAQ (reference sequence). This CDR3 has 13 amino acids. Trimming pared 10 bases from V and 7 bases from J, leaving 17 bases between. The CDR3 spells CANTPGDTNEQFF. The CDR3 region has the DNA TGTGCCAATACTCCGGGAGACACGAATGAGCAGTTCTTC.